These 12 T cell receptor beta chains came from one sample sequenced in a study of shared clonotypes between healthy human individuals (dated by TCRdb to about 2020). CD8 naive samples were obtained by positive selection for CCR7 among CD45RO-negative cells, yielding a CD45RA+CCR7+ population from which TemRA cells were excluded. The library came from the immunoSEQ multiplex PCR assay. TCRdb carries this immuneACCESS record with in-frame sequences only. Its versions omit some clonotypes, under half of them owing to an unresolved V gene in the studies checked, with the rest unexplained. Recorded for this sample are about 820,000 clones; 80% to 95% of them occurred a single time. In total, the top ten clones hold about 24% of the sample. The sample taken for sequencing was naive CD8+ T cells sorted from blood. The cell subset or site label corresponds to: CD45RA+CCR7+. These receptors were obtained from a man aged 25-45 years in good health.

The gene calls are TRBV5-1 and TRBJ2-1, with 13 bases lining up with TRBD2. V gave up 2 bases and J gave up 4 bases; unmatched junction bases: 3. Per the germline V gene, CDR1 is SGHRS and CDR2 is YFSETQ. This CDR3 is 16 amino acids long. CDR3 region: CASSLRTSGSYNEQFF. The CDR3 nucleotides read TGCGCCAGCAGCTTACGGACTAGCGGGAGTTACAATGAGCAGTTCTTC.

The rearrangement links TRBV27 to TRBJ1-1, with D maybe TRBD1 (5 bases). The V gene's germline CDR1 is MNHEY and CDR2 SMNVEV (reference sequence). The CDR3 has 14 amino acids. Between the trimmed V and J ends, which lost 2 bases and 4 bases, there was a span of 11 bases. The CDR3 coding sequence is TGTGCCAGCAGTTTAGGGGGAGGGCTCACTGAAGCTTTCTTT. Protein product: CASSLGGGLTEAFF.

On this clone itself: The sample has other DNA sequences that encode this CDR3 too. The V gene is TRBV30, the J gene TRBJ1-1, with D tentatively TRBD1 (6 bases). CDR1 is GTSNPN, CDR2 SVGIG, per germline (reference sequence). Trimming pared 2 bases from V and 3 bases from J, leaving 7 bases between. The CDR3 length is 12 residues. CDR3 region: CAWSRGDTEAFF. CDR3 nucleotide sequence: TGTGCCTGGAGTAGGGGGGACACTGAAGCTTTCTTT.

The CDR3 is CASSYQGQAGANVLTF. The CDR3 nucleotides read TGTGCCAGCAGTTACCAGGGGCAAGCCGGGGCCAACGTCCTGACTTTC. J is TRBJ2-6 and V is TRBV6-5, with D possibly being TRBD1 (6 bases). The ends were cut back, 2 bases at V and 4 bases at J, with 12 bases in the middle. The CDR3 sequence is 16 residues long. Germline CDR1 and CDR2: MNHEY and SVGAGI.

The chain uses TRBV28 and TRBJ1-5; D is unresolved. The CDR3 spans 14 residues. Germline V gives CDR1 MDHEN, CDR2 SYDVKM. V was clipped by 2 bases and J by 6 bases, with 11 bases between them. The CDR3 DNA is TGTGCCAGCAGTTTAGAACCGGGGAGTCAGCCCCAGCATTTT. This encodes CASSLEPGSQPQHF.

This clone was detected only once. The CDR3 nucleotides are TGTGCCAGCAGCGTTCCATCCGGGACTAGCGGAAAAAGCTCCTACAATGAGCAGTTCTTC. The encoded protein is CASSVPSGTSGKSSYNEQFF. The V gene is TRBV9, the J gene TRBJ2-1, with 11 bases aligning to TRBD2. Germline values: CDR1 SGDLS, CDR2 YYNGEE. The CDR3 has 20 amino acids. The V and J ends lost 2 bases and 0 bases, in that order; junction bases with no gene match: 13.

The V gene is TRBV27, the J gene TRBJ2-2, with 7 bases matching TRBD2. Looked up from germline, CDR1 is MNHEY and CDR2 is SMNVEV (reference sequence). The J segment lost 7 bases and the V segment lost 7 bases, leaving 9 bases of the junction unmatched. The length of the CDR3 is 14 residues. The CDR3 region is CASTLWGGSGELFF. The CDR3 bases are TGTGCCAGCACCCTGTGGGGGGGTAGCGGGGAGCTGTTTTTT.

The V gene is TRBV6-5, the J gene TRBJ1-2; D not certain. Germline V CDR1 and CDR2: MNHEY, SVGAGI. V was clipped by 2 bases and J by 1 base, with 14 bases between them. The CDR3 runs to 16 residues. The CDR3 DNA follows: TGTGCCAGCAGTTACGGTCAGACACTAAGTAACTATGGCTACACCTTC. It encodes CASSYGQTLSNYGYTF.

DNA of the CDR3: TGCAGCGTTGACGCTGGATACGAGCAGTACTTC. Its protein product is CSVDAGYEQYF. The chain employs TRBV29-1 and TRBJ2-7; D unclear. The CDR3 spans 11 residues. Germline V CDR1 and CDR2: SQVTM, ANQGSEA. Trimming pared 3 bases from V and 4 bases from J, leaving 7 bases between.

In nucleotides, the CDR3 is TGTGCCAGCAGTGACAGGACTAGCACAGATACGCAGTATTTT. This sequence encodes CASSDRTSTDTQYF. The rearrangement links TRBV28 to TRBJ2-3; the D gene is possibly TRBD1 (6 bases). V lost 5 bases, J lost 0 bases, and 9 bases lay in between. The CDR3 contains 14 residues. Per germline, CDR1 MDHEN and CDR2 SYDVKM.

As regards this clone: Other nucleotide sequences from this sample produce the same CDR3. The CDR3, as DNA: TGTGCCAGCAGGCCGGGACTAGCCCTGGAGACCCAGTACTTC. Residues: CASRPGLALETQYF. The V call is TRBV11-2, the J call TRBJ2-5, with 9 bases that match TRBD2. Germline lookup yields CDR1 SGHAT and CDR2 FQNNGV. CDR3 length: 14 amino acids. The ends lost 6 bases at V and 5 bases at J; junction bases unmatched: 7.

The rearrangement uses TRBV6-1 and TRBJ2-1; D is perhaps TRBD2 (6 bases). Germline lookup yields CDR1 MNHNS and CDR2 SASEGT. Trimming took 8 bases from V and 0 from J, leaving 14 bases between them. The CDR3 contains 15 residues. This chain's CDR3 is CASSVGGNSYNEQFF. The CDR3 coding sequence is TGTGCCAGCTCTGTCGGGGGAAACTCCTACAATGAGCAGTTCTTC.